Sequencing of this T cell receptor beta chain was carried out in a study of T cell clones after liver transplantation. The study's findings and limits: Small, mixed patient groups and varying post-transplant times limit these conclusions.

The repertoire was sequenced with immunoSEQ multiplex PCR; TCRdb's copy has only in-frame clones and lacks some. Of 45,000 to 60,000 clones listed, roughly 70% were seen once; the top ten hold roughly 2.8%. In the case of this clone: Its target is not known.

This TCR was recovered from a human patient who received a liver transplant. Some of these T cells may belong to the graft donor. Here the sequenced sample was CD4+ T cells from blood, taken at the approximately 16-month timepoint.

The CDR3 reads CASSLKDLQGKDSPLHF. The CDR3 DNA follows: TGTGCCAGCAGCTTAAAGGACCTACAGGGAAAGGATTCACCCCTCCACTTT. This sequence joins TRBV7-8 and TRBJ1-6, with D perhaps matching TRBD1 (6 bases). Germline CDR1 is SGHVS and CDR2 is FQNEAQ. Trimming left V 2 bases short and J 8 bases short, with 19 bases between. This CDR3 is 17 amino acids long.